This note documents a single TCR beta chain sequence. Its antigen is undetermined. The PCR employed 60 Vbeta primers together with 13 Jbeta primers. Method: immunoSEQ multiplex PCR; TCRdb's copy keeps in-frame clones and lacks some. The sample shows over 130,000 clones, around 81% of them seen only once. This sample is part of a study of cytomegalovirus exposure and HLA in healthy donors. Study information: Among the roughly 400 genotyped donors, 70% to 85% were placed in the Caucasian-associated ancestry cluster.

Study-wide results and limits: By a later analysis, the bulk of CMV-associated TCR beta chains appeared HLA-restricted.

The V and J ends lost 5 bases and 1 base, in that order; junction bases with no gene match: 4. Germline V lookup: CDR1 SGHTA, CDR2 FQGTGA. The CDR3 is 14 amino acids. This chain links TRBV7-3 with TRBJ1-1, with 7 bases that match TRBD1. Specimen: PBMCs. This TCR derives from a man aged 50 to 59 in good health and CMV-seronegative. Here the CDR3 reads CASSPRDRNTEAFF. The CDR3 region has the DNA TGTGCCAGCAGCCCTAGGGACAGGAACACTGAAGCTTTCTTT.